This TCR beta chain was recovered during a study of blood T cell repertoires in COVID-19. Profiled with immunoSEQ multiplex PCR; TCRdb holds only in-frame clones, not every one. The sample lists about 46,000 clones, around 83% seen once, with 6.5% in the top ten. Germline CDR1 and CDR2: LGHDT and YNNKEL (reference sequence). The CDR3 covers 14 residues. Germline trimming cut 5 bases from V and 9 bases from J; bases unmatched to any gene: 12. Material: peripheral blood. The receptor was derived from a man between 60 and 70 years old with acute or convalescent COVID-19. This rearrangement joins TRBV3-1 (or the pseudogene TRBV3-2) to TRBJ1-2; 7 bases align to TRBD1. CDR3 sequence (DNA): TGTGCCAGCAGCGGAAGCATACAGGGGTATCGCTACACCTTC. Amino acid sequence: CASSGSIQGYRYTF.